These T cell receptor beta chains were read from a single sample in a study of blood T cells in healthy people across ages. TCRdb analysed the 5' RACE reads with MiXCR anew, one entry per CDR3 protein. The table has some 1,800,000 distinct CDR3 sequences, around 42% seen once. Sequences were obtained from blood. The source is a human donor in good health. The CDR3 runs from the conserved cysteine through the conserved F or W. D genes are given only for firm matches. Expanded clones get a size class; other rows say once, few or many, or leave the size out.

CDR3: CASSLASGARYGYTF; DNA: TGCGCCAGCAGCTTGGCCTCGGGGGCGCGGTATGGCTACACCTTC; J: TRBJ1-2; V: TRBV5-1; D: -; size: few
CDR3: CASSLGPDRGVKNIQYF; DNA: TGTGCCAGCAGCTTAGGCCCGGACAGGGGAGTCAAAAACATTCAGTACTTC; J: TRBJ2-4; V: TRBV11-2; D: TRBD1; size: -
CDR3: CASSHGLTGGHEQFF; DNA: TGTGCCAGCAGCCACGGATTGACAGGGGGTCATGAGCAGTTCTTC; J: TRBJ2-1; V: TRBV13; D: TRBD1; size: -
CDR3: CASSLDFRGSNQPQHF; DNA: TGCGCCAGCAGCTTGGACTTTCGGGGTAGCAATCAGCCCCAGCATTTT; J: TRBJ1-5; V: TRBV5-1; D: -; size: few
CDR3: CASSFYRYTDTQYF; DNA: TGCGCCAGCAGCTTTTACCGCTACACAGATACGCAGTATTTT; J: TRBJ2-3; V: TRBV5-1; D: -; size: -
CDR3: CASSQGLEGAYTQYF; DNA: TGTGCCAGCAGCCAGGGACTAGAGGGGGCATATACGCAGTATTTT; J: TRBJ2-3; V: TRBV3-1; D: -; size: -
CDR3: CASSLIRGGGLADTQYF; DNA: TGTGCCAGCAGCTTAATAAGGGGTGGGGGGCTTGCAGATACGCAGTATTTT; J: TRBJ2-3; V: TRBV7-8; D: -; size: -
CDR3: CASSPLKDRGRDGSRNQPQHF; DNA: TGTGCCAGCAGTCCCCTAAAGGATAGGGGTAGGGATGGTTCCCGCAATCAGCCCCAGCATTTT; J: TRBJ1-5; V: TRBV6-1; D: -; size: once
CDR3: CASRQELVISEQYF; DNA: TGTGCCAGCCGTCAGGAACTCGTGATCTCCGAGCAGTACTTC; J: TRBJ2-7; V: TRBV2; D: -; size: -
CDR3: CASKKDREGGYTF; DNA: TGCGCCAGCAAAAAGGACAGGGAGGGTGGCTACACCTTC; J: TRBJ1-2; V: TRBV5-1; D: TRBD1; size: -
CDR3: CASGGLGYTF; DNA: TGTGCCAGTGGAGGGCTCGGCTACACCTTC; J: TRBJ1-2; V: TRBV9; D: -; size: -
CDR3: CASSQDRRLAGVDEQFF; DNA: TGTGCCAGCAGCCAAGATAGAAGACTAGCGGGGGTTGATGAGCAGTTCTTC; J: TRBJ2-1; V: TRBV4-2; D: TRBD2; size: -